This T cell receptor (beta chain) is from a study of blood T cell repertoires in COVID-19. Trimming cost V 10 bases and J 7 bases; bases outside gene matches: 4. The CDR3 runs 13 residues. Germline CDR1 and CDR2: SGHTA and FQGNSA. Categorization into cohorts depended on clinical history that participants reported. TCRdb's table, derived via immunoSEQ multiplex PCR, lists solely in-frame clones and lacks some. The table has a few hundred thousand clones, 80% to 90% seen once. The source material was PBMCs or T cells enriched from blood (not recorded which). The chain couples TRBV7-2 to TRBJ1-6; 10 bases align to TRBD1. This sequence was found in a man younger than 35 who had recovered from COVID-19. CDR3: CATAGQGNSPLHF. DNA for the CDR3: TGTGCCACCGCGGGACAGGGGAATTCACCCCTCCACTTT.